A selection of T cell receptor beta chains follows, all from one sample in a study of memory CD4+ T cells and cytomegalovirus serostatus. TCRdb's copy holds only in-frame clones and misses some; the assay was immunoSEQ multiplex PCR. Among around 50,000 clones, approximately 74% were seen once, and the ten largest hold about 1.1%. Sequenced input: memory CD4+ T cells from blood. These TCRs come from an adult in good health and CMV-seropositive. Both conserved end residues are trimmed from each CDR3.

TRBJ2-1,TRBV5-6,ASSLASIHNEQF
TRBJ1-1,TRBV18,ASSPREENTEAF
TRBJ1-3,TRBV11-2,ASSLGAGNTIY
TRBJ1-2,TRBV4-3,ASSQAQFGYGYT
TRBJ2-7,TRBV18,ASSLRRTGFGYEQY
TRBJ2-3,TRBV4-2,ASSQLTSVGDTQY
TRBJ2-5,TRBV5-8,ASSLGQAQETQY
TRBJ2-5,TRBV19,ASRKTSEAGTQY
TRBJ2-5,TRBV19,ASSMKRSGGYQETQY
TRBJ2-7,TRBV5-1,ASSLEPTYEQY
TRBJ2-7,TRBV19,ASSTTREGEQY
TRBJ2-2,TRBV2,ASSVTGMETGELF
TRBJ1-6,TRBV5-6,ASSPNGGQGDLGSPLH
TRBJ2-6,TRBV5-1,ASSLTGDAGANVLT